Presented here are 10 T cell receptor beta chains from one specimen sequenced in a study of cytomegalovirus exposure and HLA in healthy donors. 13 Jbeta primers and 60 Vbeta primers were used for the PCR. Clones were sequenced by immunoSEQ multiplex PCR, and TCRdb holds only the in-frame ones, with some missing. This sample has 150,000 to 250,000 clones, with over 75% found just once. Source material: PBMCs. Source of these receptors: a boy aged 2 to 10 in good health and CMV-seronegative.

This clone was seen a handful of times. The CDR3 DNA sequence: TGCGCCAGCAGCCAAGAATACAGGGGAAGTGGTGGCTACACCTTC. As protein: CASSQEYRGSGGYTF. V and J are TRBV4-3 and TRBJ1-2; 7 nucleotides match TRBD1. This CDR3 comprises 15 residues. Germline V gene sequence: CDR1 LGHNA, CDR2 YSLEER. Trimming removed 0 bases from V and 7 bases from J; junction bases left unmatched: 8.

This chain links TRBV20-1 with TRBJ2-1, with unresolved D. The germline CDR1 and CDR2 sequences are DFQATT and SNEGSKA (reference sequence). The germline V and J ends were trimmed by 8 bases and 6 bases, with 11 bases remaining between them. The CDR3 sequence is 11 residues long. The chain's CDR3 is CSPHGLNEQFF. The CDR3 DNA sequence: TGCAGTCCTCATGGGCTCAATGAGCAGTTCTTC.

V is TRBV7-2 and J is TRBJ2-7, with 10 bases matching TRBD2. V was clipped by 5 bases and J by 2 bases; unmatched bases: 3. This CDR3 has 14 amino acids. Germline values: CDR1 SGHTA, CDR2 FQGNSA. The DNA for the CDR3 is TGTGCCAGCAGCCCTGGACTAGCGGCCTACGAGCAGTACTTC. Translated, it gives CASSPGLAAYEQYF.

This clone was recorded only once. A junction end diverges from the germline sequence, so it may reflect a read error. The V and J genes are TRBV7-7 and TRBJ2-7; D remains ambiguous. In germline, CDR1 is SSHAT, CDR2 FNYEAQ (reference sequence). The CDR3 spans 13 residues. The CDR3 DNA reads TGTGCTAGCAGCTTAATGCTCGGCTACGAGCAGTACTTC. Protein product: CASSLMLGYEQYF.

DNA for the CDR3: TGTGCCAGCAGCTTAGCTGCCTCCTACGAGCAGTACTTC. Its translation: CASSLAASYEQYF. The gene calls are TRBV7-2 and TRBJ2-5, with D uncertain. With the DNA end fitting TRBJ2-7 better, the J assignment may be wrong. There are 13 residues in the CDR3. Germline V gene lookup returns CDR1 SGHTA and CDR2 FQGNSA.

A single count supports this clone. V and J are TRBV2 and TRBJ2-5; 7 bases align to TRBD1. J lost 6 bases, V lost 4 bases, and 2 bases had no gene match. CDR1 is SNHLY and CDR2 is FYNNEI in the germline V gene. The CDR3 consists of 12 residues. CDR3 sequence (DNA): TGTGCCAGCAGTGGGGACAGCCAGACCCAGTACTTC. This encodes CASSGDSQTQYF.

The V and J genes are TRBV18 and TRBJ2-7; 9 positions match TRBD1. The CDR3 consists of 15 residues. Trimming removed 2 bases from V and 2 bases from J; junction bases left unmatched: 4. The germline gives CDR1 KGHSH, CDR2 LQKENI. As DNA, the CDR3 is TGTGCCAGCTCACCAGGACAGGGGTCCGCCTACGAGCAGTACTTC. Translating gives CASSPGQGSAYEQYF.

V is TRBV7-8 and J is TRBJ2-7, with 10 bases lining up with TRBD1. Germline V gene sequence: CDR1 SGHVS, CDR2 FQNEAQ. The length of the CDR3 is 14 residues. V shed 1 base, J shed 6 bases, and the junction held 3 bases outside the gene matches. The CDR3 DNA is TGTGCCAGCAGCTTAGTGGGACAGGGGCTCGAGCAGTACTTC. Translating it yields CASSLVGQGLEQYF.

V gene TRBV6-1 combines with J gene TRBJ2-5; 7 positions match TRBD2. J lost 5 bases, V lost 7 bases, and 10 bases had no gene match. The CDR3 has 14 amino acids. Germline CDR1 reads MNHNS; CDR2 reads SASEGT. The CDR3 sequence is CASKWEGGGETQYF. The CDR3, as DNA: TGTGCCAGCAAATGGGAGGGTGGGGGGGAGACCCAGTACTTC.

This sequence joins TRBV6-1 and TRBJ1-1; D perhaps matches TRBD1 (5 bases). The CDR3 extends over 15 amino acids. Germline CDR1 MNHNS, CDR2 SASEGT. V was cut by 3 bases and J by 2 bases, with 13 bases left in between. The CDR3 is CASSEQGRVNTEAFF. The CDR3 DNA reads TGTGCCAGCAGTGAGCAGGGAAGAGTTAACACTGAAGCTTTCTTT.